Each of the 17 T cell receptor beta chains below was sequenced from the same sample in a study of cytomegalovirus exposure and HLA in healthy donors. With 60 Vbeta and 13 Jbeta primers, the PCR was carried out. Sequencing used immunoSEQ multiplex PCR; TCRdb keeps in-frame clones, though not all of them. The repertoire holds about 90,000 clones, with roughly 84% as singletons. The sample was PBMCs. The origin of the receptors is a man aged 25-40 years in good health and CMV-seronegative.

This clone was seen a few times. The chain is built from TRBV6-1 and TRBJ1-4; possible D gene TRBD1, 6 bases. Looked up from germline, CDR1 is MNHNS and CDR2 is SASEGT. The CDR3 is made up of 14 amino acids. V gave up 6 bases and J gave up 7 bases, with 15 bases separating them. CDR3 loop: CASRSGGAGEKLFF. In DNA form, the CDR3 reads TGTGCCAGCAGGAGTGGGGGCGCCGGTGAAAAACTGTTTTTT.

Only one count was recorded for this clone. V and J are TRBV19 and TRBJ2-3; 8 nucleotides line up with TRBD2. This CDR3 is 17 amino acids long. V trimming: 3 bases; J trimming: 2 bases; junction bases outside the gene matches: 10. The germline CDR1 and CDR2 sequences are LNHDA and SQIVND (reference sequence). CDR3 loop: CASSIRPSGFYTDTQYF. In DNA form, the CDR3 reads TGTGCCAGTAGTATCCGGCCTAGCGGGTTTTACACAGATACGCAGTATTTT.

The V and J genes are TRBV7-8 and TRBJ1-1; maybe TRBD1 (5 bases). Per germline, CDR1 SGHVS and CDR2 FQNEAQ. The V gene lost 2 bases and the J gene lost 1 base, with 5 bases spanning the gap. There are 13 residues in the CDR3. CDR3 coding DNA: TGTGCCAGCAGCTTACAGGGGAACACTGAAGCTTTCTTT. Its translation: CASSLQGNTEAFF.

The CDR3 nucleotides read TGTGCCATCAGTGACCCCCTCTCGAACACTGAAGCTTTCTTT. As protein: CAISDPLSNTEAFF. The chain carries TRBV10-3 and TRBJ1-1; D gene uncertain. The CDR3 spans 14 residues. Trimming took off 3 bases at V and 1 base at J, with 9 bases between the two ends. The V gene's germline CDR1 is ENHRY and CDR2 SYGVKD.

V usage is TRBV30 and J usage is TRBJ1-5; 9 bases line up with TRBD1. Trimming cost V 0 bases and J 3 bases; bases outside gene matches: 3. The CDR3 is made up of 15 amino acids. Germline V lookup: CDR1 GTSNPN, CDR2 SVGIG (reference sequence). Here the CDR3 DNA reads TGTGCCTGGAGTGTCAGGACAGGGGTCAATCAGCCCCAGCATTTT. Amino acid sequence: CAWSVRTGVNQPQHF.

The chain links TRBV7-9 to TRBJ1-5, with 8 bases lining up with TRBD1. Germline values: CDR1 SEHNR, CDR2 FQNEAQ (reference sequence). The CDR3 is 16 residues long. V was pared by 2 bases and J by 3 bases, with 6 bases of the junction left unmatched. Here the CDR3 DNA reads TGTGCCAGCAGCTTATCAGCCAGGGGGCTCAATCAGCCCCAGCATTTT. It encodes CASSLSARGLNQPQHF. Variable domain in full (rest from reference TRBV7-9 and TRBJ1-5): DTGVSQNPRHKITKRGQNVTFRCDPISEHNRLYWYRQTLGQGPEFLTYFQNEAQLEKSRLLSDRFSAERPKGSFSTLEIQRTEQGDSAMYLCASSLSARGLNQPQHFGDGTRLSIL.

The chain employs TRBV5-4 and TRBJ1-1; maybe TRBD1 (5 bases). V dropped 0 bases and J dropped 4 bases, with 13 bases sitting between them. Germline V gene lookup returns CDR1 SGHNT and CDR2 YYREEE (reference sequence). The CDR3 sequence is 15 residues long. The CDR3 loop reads CASSLGAGRGTEAFF. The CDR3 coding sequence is TGTGCCAGCAGCTTGGGAGCGGGGCGGGGCACTGAAGCTTTCTTT.

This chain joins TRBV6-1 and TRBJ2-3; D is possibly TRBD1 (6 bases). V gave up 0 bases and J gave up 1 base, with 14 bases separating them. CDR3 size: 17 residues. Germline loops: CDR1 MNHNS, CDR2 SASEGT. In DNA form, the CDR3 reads TGTGCCAGCAGTGAAGCCCCGACAGGTTCGGGCACAGATACGCAGTATTTT. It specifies CASSEAPTGSGTDTQYF.

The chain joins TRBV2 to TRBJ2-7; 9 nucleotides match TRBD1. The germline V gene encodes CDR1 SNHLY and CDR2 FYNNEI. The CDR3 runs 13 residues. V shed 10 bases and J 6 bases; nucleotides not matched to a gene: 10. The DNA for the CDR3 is TGTGCCACAGGGGGGACAGGGCGGGCCGAGCAGTACTTC. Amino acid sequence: CATGGTGRAEQYF.

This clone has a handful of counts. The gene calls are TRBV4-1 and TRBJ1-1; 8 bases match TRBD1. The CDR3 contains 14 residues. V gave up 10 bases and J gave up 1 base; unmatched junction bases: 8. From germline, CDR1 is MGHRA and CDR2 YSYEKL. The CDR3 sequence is CATKLGTGNTEAFF. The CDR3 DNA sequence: TGCGCCACTAAACTCGGGACAGGGAACACTGAAGCTTTCTTT.

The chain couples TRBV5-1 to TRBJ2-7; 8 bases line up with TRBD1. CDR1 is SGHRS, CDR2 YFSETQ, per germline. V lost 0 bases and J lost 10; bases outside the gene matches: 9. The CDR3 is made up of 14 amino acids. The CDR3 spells CASSLGQGANSQYF. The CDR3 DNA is TGCGCCAGCAGCTTGGGTCAGGGGGCCAATTCCCAGTACTTC.

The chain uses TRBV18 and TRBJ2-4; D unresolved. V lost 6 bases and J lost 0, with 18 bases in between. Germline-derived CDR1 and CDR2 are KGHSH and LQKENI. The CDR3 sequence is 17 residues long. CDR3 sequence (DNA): TGTGCCAGCTCCCCTGTTGAAGCCCTCGTAGCCAAAAACATTCAGTACTTC. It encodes CASSPVEALVAKNIQYF. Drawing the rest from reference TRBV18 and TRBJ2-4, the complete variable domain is NAGVMQNPRHLVRRRGQEARLRCSPMKGHSHVYWYRQLPEEGLKFMVYLQKENIIDESGMPKERFSAEFPKEGPSILRIQQVVRGDSAAYFCASSPVEALVAKNIQYFGAGTRLSVL.

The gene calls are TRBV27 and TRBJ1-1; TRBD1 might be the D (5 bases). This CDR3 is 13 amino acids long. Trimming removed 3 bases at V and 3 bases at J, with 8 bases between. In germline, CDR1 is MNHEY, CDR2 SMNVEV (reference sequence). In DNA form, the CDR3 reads TGTGCCAGCAGTTTTGCGGGGGACACTGAAGCTTTCTTT. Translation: CASSFAGDTEAFF.

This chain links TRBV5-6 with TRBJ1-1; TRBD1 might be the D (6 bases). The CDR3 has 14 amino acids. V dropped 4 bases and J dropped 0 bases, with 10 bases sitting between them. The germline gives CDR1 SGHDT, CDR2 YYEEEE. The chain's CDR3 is CASSKTGLNTEAFF. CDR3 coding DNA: TGTGCCAGCAGCAAAACAGGGTTGAACACTGAAGCTTTCTTT. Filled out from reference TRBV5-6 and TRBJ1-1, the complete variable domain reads DAGVTQSPTHLIKTRGQQVTLRCSPKSGHDTVSWYQQALGQGPQFIFQYYEEEERQRGNFPDRFSGHQFPNYSSELNVNALLLGDSALYLCASSKTGLNTEAFFGQGTRLTVV.

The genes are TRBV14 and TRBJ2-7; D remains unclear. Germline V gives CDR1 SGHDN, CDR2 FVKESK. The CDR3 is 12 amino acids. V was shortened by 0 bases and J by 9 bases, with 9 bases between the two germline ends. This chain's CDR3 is CASSQDRRWQYF. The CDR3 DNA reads TGTGCCAGCAGCCAAGATCGTCGGTGGCAGTACTTC.

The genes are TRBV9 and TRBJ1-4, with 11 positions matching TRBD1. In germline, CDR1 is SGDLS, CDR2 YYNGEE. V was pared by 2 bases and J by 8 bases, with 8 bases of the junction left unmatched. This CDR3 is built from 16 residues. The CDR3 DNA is TGTGCCAGCAGCGTCGAATCCGGGACAGGGGGAGAAAAACTGTTTTTT. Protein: CASSVESGTGGEKLFF. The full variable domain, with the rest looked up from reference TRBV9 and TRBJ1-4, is DSGVTQTPKHLITATGQRVTLRCSPRSGDLSVYWYQQSLDQGLQFLIQYYNGEERAKGNILERFSAQQFPDLHSELNLSSLELGDSALYFCASSVESGTGGEKLFFGSGTQLSVL.

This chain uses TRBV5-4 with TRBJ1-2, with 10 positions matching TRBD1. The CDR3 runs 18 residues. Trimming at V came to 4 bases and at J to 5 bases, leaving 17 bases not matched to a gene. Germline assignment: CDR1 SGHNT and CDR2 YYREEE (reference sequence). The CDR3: CASSPGGDRGWIDYGYTF. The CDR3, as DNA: TGTGCCAGCAGCCCGGGGGGGGACAGGGGTTGGATTGATTATGGCTACACCTTC.